This T cell receptor (beta chain) originates from a study of T cells after yellow fever vaccination. Study at large: Any fraction with a low cell number was prepared using SMART-Seq v4 Ultra Low Input.

A remark on this clonotype: Its antigen is undetermined.

Study-level points and caveats: Detected again after the booster were most primary-vaccination clones, at 95% to 98% CD4 and more than 70% CD8. Contaminants from the bulk population, in the form of abundant clonotypes, could be found in FACS-sorted repertoires. A limited proportion of clonotypes was detected within both the CD4 and CD8 compartments.

J gave up 4 bases and V 0 bases, and 4 bases lay outside the gene matches. The germline V gene has CDR1 SQVTM and CDR2 ANQGSEA. The CDR3 extends over 14 amino acids. TCRdb called the 5' RACE reads again in MiXCR, with one record for every CDR3 protein. Of 120,000 or so distinct CDR3 sequences listed, almost 9% are singletons. The genes are TRBV29-1 and TRBJ2-3; 7 nucleotides line up with TRBD1. This sequence was found in a man between 18 and 35 years old who received the YFV17D yellow fever vaccine. The starting material was CD8+ T cells sorted from PBMCs, obtained on the day of the yellow fever booster vaccination. CDR3 nucleotide sequence: TGCAGCGTTGAAGATCGGACAGGCGCAGATACGCAGTATTTT. Translated, it gives CSVEDRTGADTQYF.